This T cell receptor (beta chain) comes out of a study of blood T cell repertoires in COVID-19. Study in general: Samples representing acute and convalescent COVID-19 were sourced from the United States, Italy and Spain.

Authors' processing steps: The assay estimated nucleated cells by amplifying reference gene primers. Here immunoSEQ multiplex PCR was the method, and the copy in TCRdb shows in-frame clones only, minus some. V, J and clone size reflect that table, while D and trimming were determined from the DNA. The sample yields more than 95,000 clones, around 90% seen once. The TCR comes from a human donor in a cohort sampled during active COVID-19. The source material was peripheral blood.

This chain's CDR3 is CASSLAGRGNTGELFF. CDR3 bases: TGTGCCAGCAGCTTGGCCGGCCGGGGGAACACCGGGGAGCTGTTTTTT. The J gene is TRBJ2-2, the V gene TRBV5-4; tentatively, D is TRBD2 (5 bases). Per the germline V gene, CDR1 is SGHNT and CDR2 is YYREEE (reference sequence). CDR3 length equals 16 residues. V was cut by 0 bases and J by 1 base, with 10 bases left in between.